This TCR beta chain emerged from a study of shared clonotypes between healthy human individuals. Study results and limitations: Against clonotypes common to all four donors, non-shared ones had lower generation probabilities. Researchers sampled only blood; tissue repertoires likely differ.

The data were produced by immunoSEQ multiplex PCR, yet TCRdb's version contains in-frame clones alone and is incomplete. This repertoire shows approximately 2,000,000 clones, roughly 92% found once; its top ten account for 0.37%. About this clone: Its antigen is unknown.

This CDR3 is built from 15 residues. CDR1 and CDR2 (germline): SGDLS, YYNGEE. V was shortened by 4 bases and J by 3 bases, with 16 bases between the two germline ends. The donors, healthy adults who were HIV-negative, had experienced no recent acute infections or vaccinations. This chain links TRBV9 with TRBJ1-1; TRBD1 might be the D (5 bases). The receptor's source is a man aged 18 to 35 in good health. Some clones in this sample may be carry-over from other donors' samples. Sequences were obtained from naive CD4+ T cells from PBMCs. Subset meaning: CD45RA+ positively selected. This CDR3 is CASSLDSGRDTEAFF. CDR3 bases: TGTGCCAGCAGCCTCGACAGCGGTCGGGACACTGAAGCTTTCTTT.